The 10 T cell receptor beta chains given below trace back to one sample, sequenced in a study of T cell responses to AZD1222 COVID-19 vaccine (dated by TCRdb to 2020 to 2023). This specimen's time point label, per the study, means: baseline before first vaccination. Preparation of the library involved the immunoSEQ multiplex PCR assay. TCRdb took this table from immuneACCESS and kept in-frame rearrangements with V and J called. Such tables lack part of the clones; where checked against another copy, unresolved V genes explain under half of the gap, and the rest is unexplained. The sample table contains about 100,000 clones; only one count was recorded for around 85% of them. The leading ten clones occupy roughly 6.3% of the sample. This specimen consisted of peripheral blood, obtained on day 0 of AZD1222 vaccination. These receptor sequences come from an adult in good health.

The count of this clone is one. This chain links TRBV15 with TRBJ1-3; unclear D gene. The germline gives CDR1 LNHNV, CDR2 YYDKDF (reference sequence). CDR3 size: 14 residues. Trimming left V 0 bases short and J 1 base short, with 4 bases between. CDR3 in DNA: TGTGCCACCAGCAGAGAGGGTTCTGGAAACACCATATATTTT. Amino acid sequence: CATSREGSGNTIYF.

V is TRBV7-8 and J is TRBJ1-6; tentatively, D is TRBD1 (5 bases). This CDR3 is 18 amino acids long. CDR1 and CDR2 from the germline V gene are SGHVS and FQNEAQ. V was pared by 7 bases and J by 0 bases, with 19 bases between. The DNA of the CDR3 is TGTGCCAGCACCGGAAACAGGCCGACGAGCTCCTATAATTCACCCCTCCACTTT. Protein sequence: CASTGNRPTSSYNSPLHF.

This clone came up a few times. The chain employs TRBV6-2 or TRBV6-3 and TRBJ1-5; perhaps TRBD1 as D (5 bases). Germline V gene sequence: CDR1 MNHEY, CDR2 SVGEGT. The CDR3 consists of 14 residues. Trimming took off 5 bases at V and 2 bases at J, with 10 bases between the two ends. In DNA, the CDR3 is TGTGCCAGCAGTCAGTTCAGGGGCAATCAGCCCCAGCATTTT. Protein product: CASSQFRGNQPQHF.

This clone was seen only once. This rearrangement joins TRBV10-2 to TRBJ2-5, with D perhaps TRBD2 (6 bases). Trimming cost V 6 bases and J 1 base, with 9 bases left between them. The length of the CDR3 is 13 residues. CDR1 WSHSY and CDR2 SAAADI come from the germline V gene. The CDR3 region has the DNA TGCGCCAGCAGGCCGGGACTCCAAGAGACCCAGTACTTC. It is translated as CASRPGLQETQYF.

This clone was seen more than once but under ten times. The chain uses TRBV10-2 and TRBJ1-4, with TRBD1 identical over 8 bases. CDR3 length equals 12 residues. Per germline, CDR1 WSHSY and CDR2 SAAADI. V lost 6 bases to trimming and J lost 9 bases; unmatched junction nucleotides: 3. The CDR3 region has the DNA TGCGCCAGCAGGGACAGGGAGCAAAAACTGTTTTTT. Translated, it gives CASRDREQKLFF.

The chain joins TRBV30 to TRBJ2-5; D is uncertain. The CDR3 totals 13 residues. Germline CDR1 and CDR2: GTSNPN and SVGIG (reference sequence). The V end was cut by 0 bases, the J end by 5 bases, with 10 bases between. The CDR3 protein is CAWSVGFVETQYF. The CDR3 DNA reads as TGTGCCTGGAGTGTAGGCTTTGTGGAGACCCAGTACTTC.

In DNA, the CDR3 is TGTGCCAGCAAAGGCCCCTTGGGTGAAAAACTGTTTTTT. Protein: CASKGPLGEKLFF. The chain carries TRBV25-1 and TRBJ1-4, with D uncertain. There are 13 residues in the CDR3. Germline V gene data show CDR1 as MGHDK and CDR2 as SYGVNS. Trimming pared 7 bases from V and 7 bases from J, leaving 13 bases between.

This sequence joins TRBV10-2 and TRBJ2-3; 13 nucleotides agree with TRBD2. Germline values: CDR1 WSHSY, CDR2 SAAADI. The CDR3 length is 13 residues. With 8 bases clipped from V and 6 bases from J, the junction kept 2 bases outside the gene matches. This CDR3 is CASGTSGADTQYF. DNA for the CDR3: TGCGCCAGCGGGACTAGCGGGGCGGATACGCAGTATTTT.

The chain joins TRBV3-1 (or the pseudogene TRBV3-2) to TRBJ1-1, with unresolved D. V gave up 2 bases and J gave up 4 bases, with 14 bases separating them. The CDR3 totals 15 residues. Germline V gene sequence: CDR1 LGHDT, CDR2 YNNKEL (reference sequence). CDR3 coding DNA: TGTGCCAGCAGCCAATTTGAGGGTACCGGCACTGAAGCTTTCTTT. As protein: CASSQFEGTGTEAFF.

This chain uses TRBV19 with TRBJ2-6; TRBD1 might be the D (6 bases). V gave up 4 bases and J gave up 0 bases, with 13 bases separating them. The CDR3 covers 17 residues. CDR1 is LNHDA and CDR2 is SQIVND in the germline V gene (reference sequence). In DNA form, the CDR3 reads TGTGCCAGTAGTACACCGGGACACAGCTCTGGGGCCAACGTCCTGACTTTC. Protein: CASSTPGHSSGANVLTF.